One sample yielded the 17 T cell receptor beta chains listed below, sequenced in a study of OX40 agonist ivuxolimab in advanced cancers. Measured with immunoSEQ multiplex PCR; TCRdb has only the in-frame clones, and not every one. The data show 50,000 to 65,000 clones, about 87% seen once. The sequenced sample was CD4+ or CD8+ T cells sorted from blood, obtained in a trial of the OX40 agonist ivuxolimab. Receptors were obtained from an adult with an advanced solid tumor such as melanoma, head and neck, liver or kidney cancer.

Only one count was recorded for this clone. The chain couples TRBV5-6 to TRBJ2-5; D is unresolved. In germline, CDR1 is SGHDT, CDR2 YYEEEE. V was cut by 0 bases and J by 5 bases, with 17 bases left in between. This CDR3 is built from 16 residues. CDR3 sequence: CASSLAVAVVSETQYF. Here the CDR3 DNA reads TGTGCCAGCAGCTTGGCTGTGGCAGTTGTGTCGGAGACCCAGTACTTC.

This chain connects TRBV7-9 to TRBJ2-2; D perhaps matches TRBD1 (5 bases). The V end was cut by 5 bases, the J end by 7 bases, with 17 bases between. The CDR3 covers 15 residues. The germline gives CDR1 SEHNR, CDR2 FQNEAQ (reference sequence). CDR3 amino acids: CASSLRAQRGGELFF. CDR3 DNA: TGTGCCAGCAGCCTCAGGGCTCAAAGGGGCGGGGAGCTGTTTTTT.

The rearrangement links TRBV28 to TRBJ2-3, with 10 bases matching TRBD2. This CDR3 comprises 15 residues. The germline V gene encodes CDR1 MDHEN and CDR2 SYDVKM. J gave up 3 bases and V 5 bases, and 5 bases lay outside the gene matches. CDR3 DNA: TGTGCCAGCAGTCCTCCTAGCGGGAGTACAGATACGCAGTATTTT. Translation: CASSPPSGSTDTQYF.

This clone was counted a few times. This chain links TRBV28 with TRBJ2-3, with 7 bases fitting TRBD1. Germline V lookup: CDR1 MDHEN, CDR2 SYDVKM. CDR3 length: 13 amino acids. J was trimmed by 0 bases and V by 6 bases; bases with no gene match: 0. This CDR3 is CASRDRSTDTQYF. In DNA, the CDR3 is TGTGCCAGCAGGGACAGGAGCACAGATACGCAGTATTTT. Full variable domain (remainder filled in from reference TRBV28 and TRBJ2-3): DVKVTQSSRYLVKRTGEKVFLECVQDMDHENMFWYRQDPGLGLRLIYFSYDVKMKEKGDIPEGYSVSREKKERFSLILESASTNQTSMYLCASRDRSTDTQYFGPGTRLTVL.

The rearrangement links TRBV18 to TRBJ1-5, with D possibly being TRBD1 (6 bases). The CDR3 extends over 13 amino acids. Germline CDR1 KGHSH, CDR2 LQKENI. V lost 8 bases to trimming and J lost 3 bases, with 11 bases between them. CDR3 bases: TGTGCCAGCAATACAGGGCTCAATCAGCCCCAGCATTTT. This translates into CASNTGLNQPQHF.

This clone has just a few counts. V gene TRBV27 combines with J gene TRBJ2-3; 8 bases are shared with TRBD2. J gave up 0 bases and V 6 bases, and 11 bases lay outside the gene matches. Looked up from germline, CDR1 is MNHEY and CDR2 is SMNVEV (reference sequence). CDR3 length: 17 amino acids. As DNA, the CDR3 is TGTGCCAGCAGGGGGGGACTAGGACGGGGTAGCACAGATACGCAGTATTTT. Its protein is CASRGGLGRGSTDTQYF.

This rearrangement joins TRBV19 to TRBJ1-5; 8 nucleotides match TRBD1. The germline gives CDR1 LNHDA, CDR2 SQIVND (reference sequence). The CDR3 is 15 amino acids. Trimming took 3 bases from V and 7 from J; bases not matched to a gene: 8. CDR3 nucleotides: TGTGCCAGTAGTATTATGGGACAGGCGGGGCAGCCCCAGCATTTT. This translates into CASSIMGQAGQPQHF.

This clone was counted once. The genes are TRBV20-1 and TRBJ1-1; TRBD1 is a possible D gene (5 bases). V dropped 7 bases and J dropped 8 bases, with 14 bases sitting between them. CDR1 DFQATT and CDR2 SNEGSKA come from the germline V gene (reference sequence). The CDR3 spans 11 residues. CDR3: CSGRSGGEAFF. The CDR3 bases are TGCAGTGGCCGGTCGGGGGGAGAAGCTTTCTTT.

This clone was seen more than once but under ten times. The chain combines TRBV7-2 with TRBJ1-2; possibly TRBD1 for D (5 bases). The CDR3 runs to 15 residues. Germline V gene data show CDR1 as SGHTA and CDR2 as FQGNSA. V was cut by 4 bases and J by 3 bases, with 15 bases left in between. The CDR3 DNA is TGTGCCAGCAGCTCCCTTCTCGGGGCCGACTATGGCTACACCTTC. This encodes CASSSLLGADYGYTF.

CDR3 nucleotide sequence: TGTGCCAGCAGCTCTCACAGGGCCGATACGCAGTATTTT. Translation: CASSSHRADTQYF. The chain couples TRBV7-3 to TRBJ2-3; D possibly corresponds to TRBD1 (6 bases). Per the germline V gene, CDR1 is SGHTA and CDR2 is FQGTGA. The germline V and J ends were trimmed by 4 bases and 6 bases, with 11 bases remaining between them. CDR3 size: 13 residues.

The J gene is TRBJ1-5, the V gene TRBV4-1, with TRBD1 identical over 11 bases. The CDR3 sequence is 16 residues long. V lost 3 bases, J lost 4 bases, and 5 bases stayed unmatched. Per the germline V gene, CDR1 is MGHRA and CDR2 is YSYEKL. CDR3 in DNA: TGCGCCAGCAGCCAGTGGGGGACAGGGGGAAATCAGCCCCAGCATTTT. Translated: CASSQWGTGGNQPQHF.

The V and J genes are TRBV11-2 and TRBJ2-7; possibly TRBD2 for D (7 bases). The CDR3 covers 12 residues. Germline CDR1 and CDR2: SGHAT and FQNNGV. V was clipped by 4 bases and J by 6 bases, with 10 bases between them. The DNA for the CDR3 is TGTGCCAGCAGCTGGGGGGGCTTCGAGCAGTACTTC. This encodes CASSWGGFEQYF.

The chain joins TRBV30 to TRBJ1-6, with unresolved D. With 2 bases removed from V and 8 bases from J, the gap between germline ends came to 10 bases. Germline-derived CDR1 and CDR2 are GTSNPN and SVGIG (reference sequence). The CDR3 contains 13 residues. CDR3 residues: CAWSYEGYSPLHF. DNA for the CDR3: TGTGCCTGGAGTTACGAGGGATATTCACCCCTCCACTTT.

This chain uses TRBV4-1 with TRBJ2-7, with TRBD1 matching over 8 bases. The V gene end was trimmed by 1 base and the J gene end by 3 bases; junction bases not matched to a gene: 5. Germline CDR1 reads MGHRA; CDR2 reads YSYEKL. CDR3 size: 15 residues. This CDR3 reads CASSQGTGPNYEQYF. As DNA, the CDR3 is TGCGCCAGCAGCCAAGGGACAGGGCCGAACTACGAGCAGTACTTC.

The V and J genes are TRBV6-6 and TRBJ2-5, with D uncertain. CDR3 length: 15 residues. The ends were cut back, 0 bases at V and 3 bases at J, with 11 bases in the middle. Germline V gene lookup returns CDR1 MNHNY and CDR2 SVGAGI (reference sequence). CDR3 residues: CASSYSGLVKETQYF. In nucleotides, the CDR3 is TGTGCCAGCAGTTACTCTGGGCTAGTTAAAGAGACCCAGTACTTC.

J is TRBJ2-1 and V is TRBV7-3; D is ambiguous. This CDR3 has 13 residues. V dropped 1 base and J dropped 8 bases, with 9 bases sitting between them. The germline V gene has CDR1 SGHTA and CDR2 FQGTGA. CDR3 sequence: CASSLIPGDEQFF. The CDR3 region has the DNA TGTGCCAGCAGCTTAATACCTGGCGATGAGCAGTTCTTC.

The rearrangement uses TRBV11-2 and TRBJ2-7; unclear D gene. The V end was cut by 5 bases, the J end by 5 bases, with 10 bases between. The CDR3 has 12 residues. Germline CDR1 SGHAT, CDR2 FQNNGV. CDR3 sequence reads: CASSQNGNEQYF. The CDR3 DNA reads as TGTGCCAGCAGCCAGAATGGGAACGAGCAGTACTTC.